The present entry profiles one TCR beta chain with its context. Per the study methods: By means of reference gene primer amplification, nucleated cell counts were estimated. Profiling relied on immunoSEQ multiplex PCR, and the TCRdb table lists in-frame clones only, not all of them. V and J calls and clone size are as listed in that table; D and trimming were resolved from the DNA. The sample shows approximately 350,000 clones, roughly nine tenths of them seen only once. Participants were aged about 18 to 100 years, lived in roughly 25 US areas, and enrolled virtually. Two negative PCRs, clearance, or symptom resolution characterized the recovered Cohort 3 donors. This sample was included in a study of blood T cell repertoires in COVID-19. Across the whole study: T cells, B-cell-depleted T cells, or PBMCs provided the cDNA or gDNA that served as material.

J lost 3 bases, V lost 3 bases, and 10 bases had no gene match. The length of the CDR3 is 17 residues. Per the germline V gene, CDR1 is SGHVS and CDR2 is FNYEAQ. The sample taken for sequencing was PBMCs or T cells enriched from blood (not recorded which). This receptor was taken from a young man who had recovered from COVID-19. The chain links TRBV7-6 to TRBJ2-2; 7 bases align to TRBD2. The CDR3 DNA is TGTGCCAGCAGCTTTAAGCGGGACGACCCAGACACCGGGGAGCTGTTTTTT. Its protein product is CASSFKRDDPDTGELFF.